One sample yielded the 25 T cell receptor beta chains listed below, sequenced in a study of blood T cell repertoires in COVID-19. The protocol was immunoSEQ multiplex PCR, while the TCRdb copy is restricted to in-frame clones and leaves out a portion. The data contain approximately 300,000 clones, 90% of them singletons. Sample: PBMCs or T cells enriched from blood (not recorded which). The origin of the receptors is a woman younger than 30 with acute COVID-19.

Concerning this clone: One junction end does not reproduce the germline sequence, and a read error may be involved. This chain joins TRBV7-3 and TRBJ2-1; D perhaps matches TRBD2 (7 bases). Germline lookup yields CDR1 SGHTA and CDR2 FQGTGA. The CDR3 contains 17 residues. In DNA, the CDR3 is TGCGCCAGCGCACAGGGAGGGGGGGGGCTAGCGAGCAATGAGCAGTTCTTC. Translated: CASAQGGGGLASNEQFF.

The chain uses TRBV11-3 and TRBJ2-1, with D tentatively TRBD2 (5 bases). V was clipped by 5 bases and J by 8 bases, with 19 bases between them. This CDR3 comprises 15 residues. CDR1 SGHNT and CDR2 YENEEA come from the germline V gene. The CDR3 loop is CASSPTSSLWDEQFF. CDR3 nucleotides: TGTGCCAGCAGCCCTACTAGTTCCCTTTGGGATGAGCAGTTCTTC.

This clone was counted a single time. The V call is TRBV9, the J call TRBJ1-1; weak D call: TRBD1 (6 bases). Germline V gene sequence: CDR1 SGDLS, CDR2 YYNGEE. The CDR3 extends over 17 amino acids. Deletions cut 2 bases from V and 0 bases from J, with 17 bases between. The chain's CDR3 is CASSVGLGGTMNTEAFF. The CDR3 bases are TGTGCCAGCAGCGTCGGACTCGGGGGGACAATGAACACTGAAGCTTTCTTT.

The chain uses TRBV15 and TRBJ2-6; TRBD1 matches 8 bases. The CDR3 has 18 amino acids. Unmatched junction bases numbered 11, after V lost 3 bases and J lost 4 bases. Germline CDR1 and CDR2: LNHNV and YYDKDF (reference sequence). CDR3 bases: TGTGCCACCAGCAGCACCAGGGGGCGGGATCTGGGGGCCAACGTCCTGACTTTC. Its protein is CATSSTRGRDLGANVLTF.

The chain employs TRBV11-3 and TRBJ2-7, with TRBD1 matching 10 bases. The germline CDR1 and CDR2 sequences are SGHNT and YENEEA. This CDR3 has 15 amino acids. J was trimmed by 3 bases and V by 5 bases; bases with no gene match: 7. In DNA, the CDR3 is TGTGCCAGCAGCCTCGCGGGACAGGGGAGCTACGAGCAGTACTTC. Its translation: CASSLAGQGSYEQYF.

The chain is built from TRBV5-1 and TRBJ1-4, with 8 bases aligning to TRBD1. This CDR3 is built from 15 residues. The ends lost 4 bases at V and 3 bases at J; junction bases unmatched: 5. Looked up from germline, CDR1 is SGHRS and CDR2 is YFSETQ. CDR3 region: CASSLQGGANEKLFF. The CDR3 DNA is TGCGCCAGCAGCCTACAGGGGGGTGCTAATGAAAAACTGTTTTTT.

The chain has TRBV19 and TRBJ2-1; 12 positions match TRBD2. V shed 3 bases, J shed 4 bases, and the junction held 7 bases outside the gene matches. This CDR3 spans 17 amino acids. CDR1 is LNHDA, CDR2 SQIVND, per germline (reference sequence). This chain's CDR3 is CASSIGRLAGAYNEQFF. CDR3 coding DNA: TGTGCCAGTAGTATCGGTAGACTAGCGGGAGCATACAATGAGCAGTTCTTC.

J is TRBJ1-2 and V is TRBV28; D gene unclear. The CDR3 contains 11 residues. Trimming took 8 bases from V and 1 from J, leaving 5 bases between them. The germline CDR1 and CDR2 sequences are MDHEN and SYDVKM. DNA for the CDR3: TGTGCCAGCGGAGGTAACTATGGCTACACCTTC. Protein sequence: CASGGNYGYTF.

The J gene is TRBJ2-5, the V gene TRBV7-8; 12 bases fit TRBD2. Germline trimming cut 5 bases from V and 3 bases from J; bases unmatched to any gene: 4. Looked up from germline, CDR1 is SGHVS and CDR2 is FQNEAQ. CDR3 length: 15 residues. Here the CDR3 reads CASSLASGREETQYF. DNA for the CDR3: TGTGCCAGCAGCCTTGCTAGCGGGAGGGAAGAGACCCAGTACTTC.

CDR3: CASRAPRDIGTEHQPQHF. CDR3 nucleotide sequence: TGTGCCAGTAGGGCCCCTCGGGACATCGGGACCGAGCATCAGCCCCAGCATTTT. V gene TRBV19 combines with J gene TRBJ1-5; perhaps TRBD1 as D (6 bases). Germline V CDR1 and CDR2: LNHDA, SQIVND (reference sequence). Trimming took 6 bases from V and 5 from J, leaving 26 bases between them. The CDR3 is made up of 18 amino acids.

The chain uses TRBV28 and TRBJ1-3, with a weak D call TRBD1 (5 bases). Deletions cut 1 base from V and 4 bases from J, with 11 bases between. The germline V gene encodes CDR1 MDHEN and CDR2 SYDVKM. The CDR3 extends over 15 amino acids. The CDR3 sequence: CASSLLGAGGNTIYF. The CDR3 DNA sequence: TGTGCCAGCAGTTTATTAGGGGCGGGGGGAAACACCATATATTTT.

This CDR3 is CASRGQGPGELFF. CDR3 in DNA: TGTGCCAGCAGGGGACAGGGCCCCGGGGAGCTGTTTTTT. The rearrangement uses TRBV12-3 or TRBV12-4 and TRBJ2-2; the match to TRBD1 covers 9 bases. The CDR3 runs to 13 residues. V was pared by 6 bases and J by 6 bases, with 2 bases of the junction left unmatched.

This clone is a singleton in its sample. The CDR3 sequence is CASSQEHGTGGAYGYTF. CDR3 nucleotides: TGCGCCAGCAGCCAAGAACATGGGACAGGGGGGGCCTATGGCTACACCTTC. The chain has TRBV4-1 and TRBJ1-2, with 11 bases that match TRBD1. Losses at the gene ends were 0 bases for V and 4 bases for J; bases not matched to a gene: 7. The CDR3 contains 17 residues. Germline values: CDR1 MGHRA, CDR2 YSYEKL.

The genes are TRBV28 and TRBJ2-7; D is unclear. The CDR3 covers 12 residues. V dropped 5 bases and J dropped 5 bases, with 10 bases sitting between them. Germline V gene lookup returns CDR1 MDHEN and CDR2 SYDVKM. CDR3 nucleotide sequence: TGTGCCAGCAGTGTCCCCCAGGACGAGCAGTACTTC. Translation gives CASSVPQDEQYF.

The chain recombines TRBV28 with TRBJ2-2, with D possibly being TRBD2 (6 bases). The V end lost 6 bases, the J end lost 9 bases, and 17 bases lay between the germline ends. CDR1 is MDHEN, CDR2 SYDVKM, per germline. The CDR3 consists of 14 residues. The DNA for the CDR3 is TGTGCCAGCAGCATTGGGGGGAGAAACCGGGAGCTGTTTTTT. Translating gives CASSIGGRNRELFF.

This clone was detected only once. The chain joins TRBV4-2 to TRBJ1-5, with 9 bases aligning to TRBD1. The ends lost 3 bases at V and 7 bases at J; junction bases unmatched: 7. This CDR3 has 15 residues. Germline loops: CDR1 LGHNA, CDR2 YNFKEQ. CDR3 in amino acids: CASSHRDREGQPQHF. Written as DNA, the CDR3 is TGTGCCAGCAGCCATCGGGACAGGGAGGGGCAGCCCCAGCATTTT.

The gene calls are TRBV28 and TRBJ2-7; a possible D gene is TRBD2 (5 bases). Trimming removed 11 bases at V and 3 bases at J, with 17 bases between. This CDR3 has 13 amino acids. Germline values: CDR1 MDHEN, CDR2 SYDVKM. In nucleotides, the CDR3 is TGTGCCTTCTCAAGGACGGAGGTCTACGAGCAGTACTTC. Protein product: CAFSRTEVYEQYF.

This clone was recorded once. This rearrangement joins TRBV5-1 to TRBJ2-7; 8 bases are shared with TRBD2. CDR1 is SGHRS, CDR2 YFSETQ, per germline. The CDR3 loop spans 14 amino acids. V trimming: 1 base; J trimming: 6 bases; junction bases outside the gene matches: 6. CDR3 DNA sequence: TGCGCCAGCAGCTTGTCGGGAGGGCCCTCCGAGCAGTACTTC. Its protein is CASSLSGGPSEQYF. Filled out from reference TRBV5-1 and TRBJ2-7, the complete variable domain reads KAGVTQTPRYLIKTRGQQVTLSCSPISGHRSVSWYQQTPGQGLQFLFEYFSETQRNKGNFPGRFSGRQFSNSRSEMNVSTLELGDSALYLCASSLSGGPSEQYFGPGTRLTVT.

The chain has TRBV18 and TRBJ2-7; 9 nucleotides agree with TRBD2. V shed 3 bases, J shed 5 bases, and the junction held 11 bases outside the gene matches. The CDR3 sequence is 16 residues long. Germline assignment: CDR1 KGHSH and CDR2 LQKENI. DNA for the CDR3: TGTGCCAGCTCACCCCGGGGTAGCGGGAGTTCCCACGAGCAGTACTTC. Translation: CASSPRGSGSSHEQYF.

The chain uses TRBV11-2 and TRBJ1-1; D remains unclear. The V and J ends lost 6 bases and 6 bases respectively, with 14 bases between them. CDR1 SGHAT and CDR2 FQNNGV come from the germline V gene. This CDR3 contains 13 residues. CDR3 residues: CASRIIGSSEAFF. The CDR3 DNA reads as TGTGCCAGCAGGATTATAGGGAGCTCTGAAGCTTTCTTT.

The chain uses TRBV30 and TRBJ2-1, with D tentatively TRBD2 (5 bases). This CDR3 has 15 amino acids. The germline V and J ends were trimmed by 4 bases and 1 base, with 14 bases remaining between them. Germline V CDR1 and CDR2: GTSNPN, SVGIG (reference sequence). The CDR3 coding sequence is TGTGCCTGGATTGAGGGAACGGGATCCTACAATGAGCAGTTCTTC. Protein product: CAWIEGTGSYNEQFF. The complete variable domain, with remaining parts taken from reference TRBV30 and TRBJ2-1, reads SQTIHQWPATLVQPVGSPLSLECTVEGTSNPNLYWYRQAAGRGLQLLFYSVGIGQISSEVPQNLSASRPQDRQFILSSKKLLLSDSGFYLCAWIEGTGSYNEQFFGPGTRLTVL.

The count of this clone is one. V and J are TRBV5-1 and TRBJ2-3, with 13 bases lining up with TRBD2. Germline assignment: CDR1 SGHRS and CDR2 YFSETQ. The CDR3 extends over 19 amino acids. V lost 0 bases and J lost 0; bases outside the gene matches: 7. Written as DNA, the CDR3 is TGCGCCAGCAGCTTGGGACTAGCGGGAGGTTTAAGTAGCACAGATACGCAGTATTTT. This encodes CASSLGLAGGLSSTDTQYF.

CDR3 protein: CATFRAGGNTIYF. The CDR3 nucleotides are TGTGCCACCTTCAGGGCAGGCGGAAACACCATATATTTT. The V gene is TRBV2, the J gene TRBJ1-3; a possible D gene is TRBD1 (5 bases). This CDR3 spans 13 amino acids. The germline gives CDR1 SNHLY, CDR2 FYNNEI. Trimming removed 10 bases from V and 4 bases from J, with 14 bases in between. The full variable domain, with the rest looked up from reference TRBV2 and TRBJ1-3, is EPEVTQTPSHQVTQMGQEVILRCVPISNHLYFYWYRQILGQKVEFLVSFYNNEISEKSEIFDDQFSVERPDGSNFTLKIRSTKLEDSAMYFCATFRAGGNTIYFGEGSWLTVV.

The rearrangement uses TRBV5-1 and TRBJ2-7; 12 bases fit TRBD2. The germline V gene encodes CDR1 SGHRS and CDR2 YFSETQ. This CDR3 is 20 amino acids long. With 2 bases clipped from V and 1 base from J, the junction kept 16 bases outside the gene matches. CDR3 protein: CASSLVSGLAGFGRSYEQYF. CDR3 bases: TGCGCCAGCAGCTTAGTCTCTGGACTAGCGGGATTCGGAAGATCCTACGAGCAGTACTTC. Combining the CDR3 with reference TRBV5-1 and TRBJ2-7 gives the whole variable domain KAGVTQTPRYLIKTRGQQVTLSCSPISGHRSVSWYQQTPGQGLQFLFEYFSETQRNKGNFPGRFSGRQFSNSRSEMNVSTLELGDSALYLCASSLVSGLAGFGRSYEQYFGPGTRLTVT.

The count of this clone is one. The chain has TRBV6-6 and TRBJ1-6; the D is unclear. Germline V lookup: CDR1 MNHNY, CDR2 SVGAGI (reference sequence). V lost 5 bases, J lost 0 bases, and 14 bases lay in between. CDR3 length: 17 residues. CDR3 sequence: CASSLRRSSSYNSPLHF. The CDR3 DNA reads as TGTGCCAGCAGTCTGCGACGGTCTAGCTCCTATAATTCACCCCTCCACTTT.